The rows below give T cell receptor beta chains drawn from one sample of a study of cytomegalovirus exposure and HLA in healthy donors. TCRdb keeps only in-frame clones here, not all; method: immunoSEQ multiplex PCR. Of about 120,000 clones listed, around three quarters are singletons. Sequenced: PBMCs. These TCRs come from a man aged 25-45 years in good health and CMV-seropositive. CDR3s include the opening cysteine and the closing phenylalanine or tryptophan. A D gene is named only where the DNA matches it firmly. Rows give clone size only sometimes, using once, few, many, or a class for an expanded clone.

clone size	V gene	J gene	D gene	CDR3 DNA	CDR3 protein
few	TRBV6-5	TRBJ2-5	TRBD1	TGTGCCAGCAGTTCTTGGACAGGGCAGACCCAGTACTTC	CASSSWTGQTQYF
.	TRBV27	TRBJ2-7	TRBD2	TGTGCCAGCAGTTGGGCGGGACTAGCGGACTACTACGAGCAGTACTTC	CASSWAGLADYYEQYF
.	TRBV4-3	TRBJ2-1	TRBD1	TGCGCCAGCAGCCAATACAGGGGGCATGGCTACAATGAGCAGTTCTTC	CASSQYRGHGYNEQFF
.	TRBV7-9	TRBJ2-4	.	TGTGCCAGCAGCTTTTCAGGACATACCCAAAACATTCAGTACTTC	CASSFSGHTQNIQYF
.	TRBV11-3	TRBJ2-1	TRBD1	TGTGCCAGCAGCTTAGAAACAGGGGCGATGTTCTTC	CASSLETGAMFF
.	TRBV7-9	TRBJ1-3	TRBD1	TGTTCCAGCAGCTACCGGCGACAGGGGGCAGGAAACACCATATATTTT	CSSSYRRQGAGNTIYF
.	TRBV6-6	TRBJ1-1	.	TGTGCCAGCAGGGGGGGAGGCACTGAAGCTTTCTTT	CASRGGGTEAFF
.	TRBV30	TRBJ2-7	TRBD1	TGTGCCTGGAGTGTAAGGGGACAGGGCCCGGAATCCCCAGGAAACGAGCAGTACTTC	CAWSVRGQGPESPGNEQYF
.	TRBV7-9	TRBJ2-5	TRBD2	TGTTCCAGCAGCCCCCGGGACTATCAAGAGACCCAGTACTTC	CSSSPRDYQETQYF
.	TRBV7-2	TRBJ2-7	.	TGTGCCAGCAGCTTAAAAAACGGACTCTCCTACGAGCAGTACTTC	CASSLKNGLSYEQYF
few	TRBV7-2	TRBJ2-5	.	TGTGCCAGCAGCTCAAAAGAGACCCAGTACTTC	CASSSKETQYF
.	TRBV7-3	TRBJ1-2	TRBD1	TGTGCCAGCAGCTCCTCCGGACAGGCTGACTATGGCTACACCTTC	CASSSSGQADYGYTF
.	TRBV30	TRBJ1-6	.	TGTGCCTGGAGTGTCGGTGGTAATTCACCCCTCCACTTT	CAWSVGGNSPLHF
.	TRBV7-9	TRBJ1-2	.	TGTGCCAGCAGCTTATCGTATCACAGGGACGGCTACACCTTC	CASSLSYHRDGYTF
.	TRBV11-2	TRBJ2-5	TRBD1	TGTGCCAGCAGCCTCCGACAGGGGAAGTATCGGGAGACCCAGTACTTC	CASSLRQGKYRETQYF
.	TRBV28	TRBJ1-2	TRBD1	TGTGCCAGCAGCCCTGGACAGGATACCCCAGGCTACACCTTC	CASSPGQDTPGYTF
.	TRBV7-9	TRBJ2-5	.	TGTGCCAGCAGCCCTCGCGGAGAGACCCAGTACTTC	CASSPRGETQYF
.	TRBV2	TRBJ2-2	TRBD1	TGTGCCAGCACCATCGAGACAGGGACGAACACCGGGGAGCTGTTTTTT	CASTIETGTNTGELFF
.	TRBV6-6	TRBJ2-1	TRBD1	TGTGCCAGCAGTCCCATGGGGACAGGATTTTATGAGCAGTTCTTC	CASSPMGTGFYEQFF
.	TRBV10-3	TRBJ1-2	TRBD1	TGTGCCATCAGCTTCCTAACAGGGGAGGAGGGCTACACCTTC	CAISFLTGEEGYTF
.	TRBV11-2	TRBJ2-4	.	TGTGCCAGCAGCCCCTTCCCGGCCAGGAGGGACATTCAGTACTTC	CASSPFPARRDIQYF
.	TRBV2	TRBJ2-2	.	TGTGCCAGCAGTGACAGTAACACCGGGGAGCTGTTTTTT	CASSDSNTGELFF
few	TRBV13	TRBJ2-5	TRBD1	TGTGCCAGCAGCCAGGGGACAGGGAGGGAGACCCAGTACTTC	CASSQGTGRETQYF
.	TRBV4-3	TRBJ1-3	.	TGCGCCAGCAGCCAGGCCAATGGAAACACCATATATTTT	CASSQANGNTIYF
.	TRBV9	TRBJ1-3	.	TGTGCCAGCAGCGTAGGGTCCAGCGCCAGCTCTGGAAACACCATATATTTT	CASSVGSSASSGNTIYF
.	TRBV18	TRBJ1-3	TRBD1	TGTGCCAGCTCACTTGGACAGGGCTCTGGAAACACCATATATTTT	CASSLGQGSGNTIYF
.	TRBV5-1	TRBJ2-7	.	TGCGCCAGCAGCTTGGGAGGTTACTACGAGCAGTACTTC	CASSLGGYYEQYF
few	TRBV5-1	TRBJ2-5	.	TGCGCCAGCAGCTTAGATGGCGGGGCATTCCAAGAGACCCAGTACTTC	CASSLDGGAFQETQYF
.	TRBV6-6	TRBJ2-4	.	TGTGCCAGCAGGGCCCTGGACTACGGAAACATTCAGTACTTC	CASRALDYGNIQYF
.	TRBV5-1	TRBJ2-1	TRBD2	TGCGCCAGCAGCTTAGGAGCGGGAGCTCTTGAGCAGTTCTTC	CASSLGAGALEQFF
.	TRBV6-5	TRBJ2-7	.	TGTGCCAGCAGTTACGGACAGGACGGAGGGTACGAGCAGTACTTC	CASSYGQDGGYEQYF
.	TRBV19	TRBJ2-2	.	TGTGCCAGTAGTATATGGGGGACATCCACCGGGGAGCTGTTTTTT	CASSIWGTSTGELFF
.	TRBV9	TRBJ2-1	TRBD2	TGTGCCAGCAGCGTAGCGGGCGGGGGGGACAATGAGCAGTTCTTC	CASSVAGGGDNEQFF
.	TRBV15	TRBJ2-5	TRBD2	TGTGCCACCAGCATAGGACTAGCGGAAGAGACCCAGTACTTC	CATSIGLAEETQYF
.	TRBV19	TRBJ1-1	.	TGTGCCAGTAGTATAGATCTTGAAGGGGTGAACACTGAAGCTTTCTTT	CASSIDLEGVNTEAFF
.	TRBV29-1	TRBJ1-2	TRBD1	TGCAGCGTTACTACCGGGACAGGCTCCGCTGGTGGCTACACCTTC	CSVTTGTGSAGGYTF
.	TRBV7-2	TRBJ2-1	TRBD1	TGTGCCAGCAGCTTCGACAGGGGCTACAATGAGCAGTTCTTC	CASSFDRGYNEQFF
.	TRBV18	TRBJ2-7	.	TGTGCCAGCTCACCAATTTTTGTAGCGGTGAGCTCCTACGAGCAGTACTTC	CASSPIFVAVSSYEQYF
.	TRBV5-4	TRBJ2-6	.	TGTGCCAGCAGCCCTTTCGTATACTCTGGGGCCAACGGCCTGACTTTC	CASSPFVYSGANGLTF
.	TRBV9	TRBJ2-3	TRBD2	TGTGCCAGCAGCAGATTAGCGGGGAGGACAGATACGCAGTATTTT	CASSRLAGRTDTQYF